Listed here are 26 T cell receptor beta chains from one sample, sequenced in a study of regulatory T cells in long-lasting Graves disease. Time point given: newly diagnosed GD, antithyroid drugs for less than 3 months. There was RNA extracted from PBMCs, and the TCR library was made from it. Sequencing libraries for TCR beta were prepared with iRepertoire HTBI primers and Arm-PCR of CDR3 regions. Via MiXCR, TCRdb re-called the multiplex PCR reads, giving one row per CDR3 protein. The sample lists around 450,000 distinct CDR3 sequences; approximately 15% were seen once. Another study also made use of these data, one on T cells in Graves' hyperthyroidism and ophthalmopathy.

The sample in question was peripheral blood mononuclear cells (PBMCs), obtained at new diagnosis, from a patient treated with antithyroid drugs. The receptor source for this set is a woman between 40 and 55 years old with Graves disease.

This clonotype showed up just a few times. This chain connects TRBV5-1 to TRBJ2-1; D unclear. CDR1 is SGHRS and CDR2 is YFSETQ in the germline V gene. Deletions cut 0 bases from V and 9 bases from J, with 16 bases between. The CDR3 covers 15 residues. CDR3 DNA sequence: TGCGCCAGCAGCTTGGGGGTTCCTAGTATGGTTGAGCAGTTCTTC. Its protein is CASSLGVPSMVEQFF.

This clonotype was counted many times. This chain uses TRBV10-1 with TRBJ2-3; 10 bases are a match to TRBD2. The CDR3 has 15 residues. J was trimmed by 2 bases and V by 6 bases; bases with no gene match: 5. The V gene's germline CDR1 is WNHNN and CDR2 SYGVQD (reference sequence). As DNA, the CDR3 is TGCGCCAGCAGCCCTAGCGGGAGAGACACAGATACGCAGTATTTT. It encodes CASSPSGRDTDTQYF.

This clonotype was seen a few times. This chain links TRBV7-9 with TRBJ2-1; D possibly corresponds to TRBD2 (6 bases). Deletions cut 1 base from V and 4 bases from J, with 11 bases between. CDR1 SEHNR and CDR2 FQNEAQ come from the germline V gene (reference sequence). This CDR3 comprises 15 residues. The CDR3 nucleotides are TGTGCCAGCAGCTTAGGCCGGGGGAGATACAATGAGCAGTTCTTC. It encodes CASSLGRGRYNEQFF.

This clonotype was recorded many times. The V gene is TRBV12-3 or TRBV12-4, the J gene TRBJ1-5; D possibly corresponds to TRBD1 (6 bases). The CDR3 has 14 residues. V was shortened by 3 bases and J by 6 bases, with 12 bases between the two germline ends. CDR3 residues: CASSFGGGSQPQHF. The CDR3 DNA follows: TGTGCCAGCAGTTTTGGGGGCGGTAGTCAGCCCCAGCATTTT.

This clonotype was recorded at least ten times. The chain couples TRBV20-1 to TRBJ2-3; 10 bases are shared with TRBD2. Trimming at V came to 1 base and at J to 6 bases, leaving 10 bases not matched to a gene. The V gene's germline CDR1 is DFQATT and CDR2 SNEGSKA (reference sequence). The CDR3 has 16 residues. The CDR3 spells CSARGLTSSGSDTQYF. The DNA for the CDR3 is TGCAGTGCTAGAGGCTTGACGTCTAGCGGGAGTGATACGCAGTATTTT.

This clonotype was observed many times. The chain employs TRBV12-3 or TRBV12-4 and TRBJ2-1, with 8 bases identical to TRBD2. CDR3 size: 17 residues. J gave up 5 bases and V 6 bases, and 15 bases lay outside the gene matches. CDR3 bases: TGTGCCAGCAGACCCCCTCTCAAGCGGGGGACGGACAATGAGCAGTTCTTC. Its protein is CASRPPLKRGTDNEQFF.

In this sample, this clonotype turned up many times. The CDR3 region is CASSSSGIYGYTF. The CDR3 DNA is TGTGCCAGCAGCTCATCAGGGATCTATGGCTACACCTTC. J is TRBJ1-2 and V is TRBV11-2, with D perhaps TRBD1 (5 bases). The CDR3 sequence is 13 residues long. The V and J ends lost 4 bases and 4 bases respectively, with 10 bases between them. The V gene's germline CDR1 is SGHAT and CDR2 FQNNGV.

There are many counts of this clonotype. The CDR3: CASSFRGPNEKLFF. CDR3 sequence (DNA): TGTGCCAGCAGTTTTAGGGGGCCTAATGAAAAACTGTTTTTT. The chain has TRBV28 and TRBJ1-4, with 7 bases aligning to TRBD1. The CDR3 runs to 14 residues. With V trimmed by 3 bases and J by 3 bases, 1 base remained unmatched. The germline V gene encodes CDR1 MDHEN and CDR2 SYDVKM.

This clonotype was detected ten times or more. The CDR3 sequence: CASSFSGFDTEAFF. The CDR3 nucleotides are TGTGCCAGCAGTTTTTCAGGGTTCGACACTGAAGCTTTCTTT. The V gene is TRBV12-3 or TRBV12-4, the J gene TRBJ1-1, with D perhaps TRBD1 (5 bases). Trimming removed 3 bases at V and 3 bases at J, with 11 bases between. CDR3 size: 14 residues.

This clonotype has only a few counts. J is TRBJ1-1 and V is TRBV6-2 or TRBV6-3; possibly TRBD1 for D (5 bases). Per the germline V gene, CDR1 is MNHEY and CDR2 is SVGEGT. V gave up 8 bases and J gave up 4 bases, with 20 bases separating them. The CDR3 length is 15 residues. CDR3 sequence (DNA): TGTGCCAGCTGGAAGGGGTCGGGGCACGGCACTGAAGCTTTCTTT. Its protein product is CASWKGSGHGTEAFF.

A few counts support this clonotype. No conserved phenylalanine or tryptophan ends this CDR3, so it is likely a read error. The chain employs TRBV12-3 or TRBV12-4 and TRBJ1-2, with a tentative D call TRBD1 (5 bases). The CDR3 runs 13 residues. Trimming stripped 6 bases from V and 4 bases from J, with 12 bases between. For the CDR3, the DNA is TGTGCCAGCAGCTACCAGGGAGTCTATGGCTACACCTCC. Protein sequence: CASSYQGVYGYTS.

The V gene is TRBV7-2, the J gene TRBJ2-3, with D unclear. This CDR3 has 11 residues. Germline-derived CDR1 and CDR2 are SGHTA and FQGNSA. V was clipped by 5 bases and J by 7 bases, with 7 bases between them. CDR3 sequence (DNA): TGTGCCAGCAGCCTGACTTATACGCAGTATTTT. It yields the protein CASSLTYTQYF.

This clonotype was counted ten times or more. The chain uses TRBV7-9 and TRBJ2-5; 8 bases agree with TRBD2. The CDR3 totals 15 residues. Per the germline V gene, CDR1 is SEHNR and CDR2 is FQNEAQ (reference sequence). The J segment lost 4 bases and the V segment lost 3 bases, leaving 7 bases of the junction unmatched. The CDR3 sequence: CASSFSGKTLETQYF. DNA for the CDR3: TGTGCCAGCAGCTTTAGCGGGAAAACGCTAGAGACCCAGTACTTC.

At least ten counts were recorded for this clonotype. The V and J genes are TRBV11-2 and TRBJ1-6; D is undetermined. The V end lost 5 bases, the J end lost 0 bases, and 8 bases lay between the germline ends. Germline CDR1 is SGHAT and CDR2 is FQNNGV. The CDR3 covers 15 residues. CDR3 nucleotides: TGTGCCAGCAGCATAATGAGCTCCTATAATTCACCCCTCCACTTT. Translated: CASSIMSSYNSPLHF.

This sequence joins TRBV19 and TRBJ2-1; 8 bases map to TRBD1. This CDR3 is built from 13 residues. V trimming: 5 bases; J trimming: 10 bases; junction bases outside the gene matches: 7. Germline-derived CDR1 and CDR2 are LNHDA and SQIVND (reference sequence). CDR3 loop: CASSDGTGYEQFF. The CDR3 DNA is TGTGCCAGTAGTGACGGGACAGGCTACGAGCAGTTCTTC.

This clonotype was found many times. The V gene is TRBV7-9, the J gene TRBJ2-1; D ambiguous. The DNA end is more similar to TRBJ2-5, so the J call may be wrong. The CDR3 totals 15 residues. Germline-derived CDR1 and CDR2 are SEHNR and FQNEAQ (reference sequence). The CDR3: CASSLMLGPEQTQYF. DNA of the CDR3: TGTGCCAGCAGCTTAATGCTCGGGCCGGAGCAGACCCAGTACTTC.

The CDR3 loop reads CASRVDLGQSHEQYF. CDR3 bases: TGTGCCAGCAGAGTAGATTTGGGACAATCCCACGAGCAGTACTTC. The chain combines TRBV2 with TRBJ2-7; D perhaps matches TRBD1 (6 bases). Deletions cut 6 bases from V and 5 bases from J, with 20 bases between. The length of the CDR3 is 15 residues. Germline CDR1 and CDR2: SNHLY and FYNNEI.

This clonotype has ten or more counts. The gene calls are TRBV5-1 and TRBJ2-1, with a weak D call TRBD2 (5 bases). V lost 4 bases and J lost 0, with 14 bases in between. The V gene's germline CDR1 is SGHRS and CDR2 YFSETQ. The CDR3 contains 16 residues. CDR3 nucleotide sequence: TGCGCCAGCAGCCCAGATGTGGGGAGCTCCTACAATGAGCAGTTCTTC. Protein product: CASSPDVGSSYNEQFF.

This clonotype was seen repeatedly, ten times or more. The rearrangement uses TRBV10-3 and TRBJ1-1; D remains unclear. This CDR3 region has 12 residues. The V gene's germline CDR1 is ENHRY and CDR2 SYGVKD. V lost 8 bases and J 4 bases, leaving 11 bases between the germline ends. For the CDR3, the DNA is TGTGCCATCGCGAGGGAACTCACTGAAGCTTTCTTT. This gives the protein CAIARELTEAFF.

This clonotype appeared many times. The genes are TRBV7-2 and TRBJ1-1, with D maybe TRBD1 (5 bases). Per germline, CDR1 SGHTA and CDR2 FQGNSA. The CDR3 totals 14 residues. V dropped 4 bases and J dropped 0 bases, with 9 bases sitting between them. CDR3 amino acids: CASSWMTVNTEAFF. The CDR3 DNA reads TGTGCCAGCAGCTGGATGACAGTGAACACTGAAGCTTTCTTT. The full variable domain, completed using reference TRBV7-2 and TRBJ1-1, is GAGVSQSPSNKVTEKGKDVELRCDPISGHTALYWYRQSLGQGLEFLIYFQGNSAPDKSGLPSDRFSAERTGGSVSTLTIQRTQQEDSAVYLCASSWMTVNTEAFFGQGTRLTVV.

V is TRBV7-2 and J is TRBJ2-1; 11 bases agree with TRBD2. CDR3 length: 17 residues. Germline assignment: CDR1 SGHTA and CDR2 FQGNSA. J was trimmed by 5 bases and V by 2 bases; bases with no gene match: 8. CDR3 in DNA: TGTGCCAGCAGCTTAATGGGGGGACTAGCGGCTAACAATGAGCAGTTCTTC. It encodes CASSLMGGLAANNEQFF. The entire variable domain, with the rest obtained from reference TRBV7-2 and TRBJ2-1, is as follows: GAGVSQSPSNKVTEKGKDVELRCDPISGHTALYWYRQSLGQGLEFLIYFQGNSAPDKSGLPSDRFSAERTGGSVSTLTIQRTQQEDSAVYLCASSLMGGLAANNEQFFGPGTRLTVL.

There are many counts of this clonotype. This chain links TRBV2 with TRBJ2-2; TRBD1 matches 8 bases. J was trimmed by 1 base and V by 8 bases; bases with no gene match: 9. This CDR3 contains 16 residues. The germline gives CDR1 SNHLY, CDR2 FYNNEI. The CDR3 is CASPRRTGLNTGELFF. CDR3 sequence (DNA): TGTGCCAGCCCACGGAGGACAGGGCTGAACACCGGGGAGCTGTTTTTT.

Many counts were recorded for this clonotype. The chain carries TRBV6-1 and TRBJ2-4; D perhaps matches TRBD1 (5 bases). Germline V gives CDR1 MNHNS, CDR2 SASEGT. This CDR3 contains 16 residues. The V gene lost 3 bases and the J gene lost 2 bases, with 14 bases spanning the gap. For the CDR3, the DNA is TGTGCCAGCAGTGAGACGCGAGACAGTACCAAAAACATTCAGTACTTC. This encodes CASSETRDSTKNIQYF.

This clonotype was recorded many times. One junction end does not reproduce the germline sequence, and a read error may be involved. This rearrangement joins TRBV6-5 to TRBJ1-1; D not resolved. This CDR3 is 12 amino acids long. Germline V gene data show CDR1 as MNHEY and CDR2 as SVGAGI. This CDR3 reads CASSDSHTEAFF. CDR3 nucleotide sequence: TGTGCCAGCAGTGACTCGCACACTGAAGCTTTCTTT.

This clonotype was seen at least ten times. Here the CDR3 DNA reads TGTGCCAGCAGTTACGGCAAGACAGATACGCAGTATTTT. Amino acids: CASSYGKTDTQYF. V and J are TRBV6-2 or TRBV6-3 and TRBJ2-3; D ambiguous. Per germline, CDR1 MNHEY and CDR2 SVGEGT. Trimming took 2 bases from V and 3 from J, leaving 6 bases between them. This CDR3 spans 13 amino acids.

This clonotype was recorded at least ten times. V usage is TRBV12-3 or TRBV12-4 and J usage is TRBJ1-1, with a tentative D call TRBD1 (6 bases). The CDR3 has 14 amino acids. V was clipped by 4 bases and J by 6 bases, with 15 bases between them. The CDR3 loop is CASSSSQGLAEAFF. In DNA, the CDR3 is TGTGCCAGCAGTTCCTCTCAGGGGTTGGCTGAAGCTTTCTTT.